This entry describes one T cell receptor (beta chain). Its antigen is unidentified. The germline V gene encodes CDR1 SGHTA and CDR2 FQGNSA. CDR3 length equals 14 residues. Germline trimming cut 5 bases from V and 0 bases from J; bases unmatched to any gene: 2. The primer mix had 60 Vbeta and 13 Jbeta primers. Produced via immunoSEQ multiplex PCR; TCRdb's table is partial and in-frame only. In the table there are about 160,000 clones, approximately 84% of which are singletons. The sample comes from a study of cytomegalovirus exposure and HLA in healthy donors. Study observations and caveats: What a later analysis reportedly showed was that an Asian-associated ancestry cluster had fewer N-insertions than the approximately 700-donor mean.

Material for sequencing was PBMCs. The chain is built from TRBV7-2 and TRBJ1-2, with 8 positions matching TRBD1. The TCR sequence derives from a woman in her thirties or forties in good health and CMV-seropositive. The CDR3: CASSPQGANYGYTF. The CDR3 bases are TGTGCCAGCAGCCCACAGGGGGCTAACTATGGCTACACCTTC.